This T cell receptor beta chain was profiled in a study of radiation and T cells in renal cell carcinoma (TCRdb year 2020). At the level of the whole study: The samples were drawn from a clinical trial, where primary renal cell carcinomas were treated with 15 Gy of stereotactic body radiation therapy and then removed by nephrectomy 4 weeks afterward. In total, 50 to 60 samples, comprising roughly 25 tumors and 27 peripheral blood samples, were subjected to TCR beta sequencing. Across all 55 or so samples, several million unique CDR3 nucleotide sequences, encoding about 3,000,000 unique CDR3 amino acid sequences, were identified.

Note on this clone: Its antigen is currently not known. Base quality data are lacking; no much larger clone is found one base away.

In light of the paper, this sample's time point label describes: baseline pretreatment blood. This specimen's treatment or condition label, per the study, means: 15 Gy SBRT to primary tumor, nephrectomy 4 weeks later. To follow tumor-enriched clonotypes, serial peripheral blood was collected from radiation-treated patients at baseline and at 2 weeks and 4 weeks after SBRT. Renal cell carcinoma with clear cell pathology was present in all patients. The QIAamp DNA Blood Mini Kit (Qiagen) was used to prepare genomic DNA for TCR sequencing. The analyses included only samples that passed all quality control checks. The immunoSEQ kit was used, according to the manufacturer's recommendations, to generate TCR beta libraries from genomic DNA. To prepare libraries, a first multiplex PCR with proprietary primers was run, followed by a second PCR that added unique barcodes, and a bead cleanup was done after each round. Each sample batch included a kit-provided positive control reaction and a negative control reaction. The final libraries were assessed on an Agilent 4200 TapeStation D1000 ScreenTape, pooled by volume, and quantified by qPCR. An Illumina NextSeq500 fitted with a MidOutput 150-cycle cartridge performed the sequencing, running 156 Read1 cycles and 15 Index1 cycles with the kit's custom primers. The pooled library was loaded at 1.0 pM with a roughly 20% PhiX control spike-in. For the original study's pipeline: The vendor-processed data were analyzed in R, and a clonotype was defined as all T cells that share the same CDR3 nucleotide sequence. In the clone abundance analyses, frequencies were normalized to the 10,000 most abundant clones in each sample. Public T cell clones, which averaged fewer than five per sample, were excluded before analysis. Tumor-enriched and baseline blood-enriched clonotypes were defined by at least a 32-fold difference in abundance between compartments. A beta-binomial differential abundance model was applied to find clonotypes that expanded or contracted between blood time points. Similarity between tumor and blood repertoires was quantified using the Baroni-Urbani and Buser coefficient, and groups were compared with two-tailed Wilcoxon tests in R. The source is immuneACCESS, and TCRdb retained only in-frame sequences with V and J called. Part of the clones is not carried over; for the studies checked, unresolved V genes explain less than half of this, and the remainder is unexplained. That table is the source of V, J and clone size, and D and trimming were worked out from the DNA. The sample profile shows some 100,000 clones; under 90% of them were found once. The top ten hold 5% to 8% of the sample.

Per the germline V gene (reference sequence), LNHDA is the CDR1 and SQIVND is the CDR2. The germline V and J ends show losses of 4 bases and 5 bases respectively, and no gene match explains 8 bases of the junction. Counted from cysteine to phenylalanine, this CDR3 has 15 amino acids. The kept DNA is CDR3 alone, 45 bases in frame from the first base. Findings and caveats that apply to the study as a whole: Top tumor clonotypes rose in blood from baseline to 2 weeks post-radiation, then contracted by 4 weeks, suggesting transient expansion of tumor-resident clones. Tracking of blood repertoire dynamics stopped at about 4 weeks after treatment, with no follow-up past that point. Effects of radiation dose or scheduling on the TCR repertoire could not be addressed with the single-armed trial design. Because pretreatment tumor biopsies were not available, the baseline intratumoral presence of clonotypes could not be determined.

The receptor comes from a man in his fifties or sixties with renal cell carcinoma. The chain employs TRBV19 and TRBJ2-7, with 10 central nucleotides matching TRBD1. The sequencing used blood, collected from a patient whose treatment included radiotherapy and nephrectomy. The CDR3 corresponds to CASSTPGQGSDEQYF. At the DNA level, the sequence is TGTGCCAGTAGTACCCCGGGACAGGGGTCGGACGAGCAGTACTTC. The entire variable domain, with the stretches around the CDR3 drawn from the reference TRBV19 and TRBJ2-7 proteins, is DGGITQSPKYLFRKEGQNVTLSCEQNLNHDAMYWYRQDPGQGLRLIYYSQIVNDFQKGDIAEGYSVSREKKESFPLTVTSAQKNPTAFYLCASSTPGQGSDEQYFGPGTRLTVT.